At least ten counts were recorded for the clone carrying this TCR beta chain. Antigen unknown. The CDR3 consists of 14 residues. Germline-derived CDR1 and CDR2 are SNHLY and FYNNEI. Trimming left V 4 bases short and J 4 bases short, with 12 bases between. Library preparation (for TCRbeta) was performed with unique molecular identifiers. TCRdb ran MiXCR on the PCR reads and lists one entry per CDR3 protein. The repertoire has just under 350,000 distinct CDR3 sequences, around 15% of them found once; the top ten carry approximately 44%. These data come from a study of T-cell reconstitution after alpha-beta-depleted transplantation in children. Findings of the study overall: Reportedly, roughly two months post-transplant, alpha-beta T cells arose from several hundred expanded graft clones. Counts and diversity of T cells one year after transplant came mostly from newly produced T cells. High day-60 TCRbeta diversity in some patients came from surviving recipient T cells and thymic progenitors.

Sequencing was performed on PBMCs, mostly from graft donor cells, taken 360 days after TCRalphabeta/CD19-depleted stem cell transplant. The TCR was taken from a male patient aged 2-9 years who had a stem cell transplant for acute lymphoblastic leukemia, so the T cells may come from the graft donor. The rearrangement joins TRBV2 to TRBJ2-3; maybe TRBD1 (7 bases). The CDR3 DNA reads TGTGCCAGCAGTGGCGGCAGGGGGGCAGATACGCAGTATTTT. It yields the protein CASSGGRGADTQYF.